This T cell receptor beta chain originates from a study of cytomegalovirus exposure and HLA in healthy donors. Study conclusions and caveats: In a later analysis, an Asian-associated ancestry cluster reportedly showed fewer N-insertions than the approximately 700-donor mean. Further analysis, carried out later, found HLA-associated TCR beta chains more clonally expanded than equally common other chains. A later look showed TCR association rates differing by HLA locus, highest for DRB1 and lowest for HLA-C. It was reported that TCR beta sequences correctly inferred the HLA-A and HLA-B alleles for most subjects.

The PCR made use of 60 Vbeta and 13 Jbeta primers. Libraries were prepared by immunoSEQ multiplex PCR; TCRdb keeps only in-frame clonotypes and omits some of them. The sample has approximately 200,000 clones; approximately 79% are singletons. CDR3 length: 17 residues. V lost 4 bases and J 2 bases, leaving 20 bases between the germline ends. The V gene's germline CDR1 is SGHKS and CDR2 YYEKEE (reference sequence). For this clone: Its specificity is not known.

This rearrangement joins TRBV5-5 to TRBJ2-3; weak D call: TRBD2 (6 bases). This receptor was identified in a girl aged 2 to 9 in good health and CMV-seronegative. Sequenced input: PBMCs. The CDR3 here is CASSPLTPGEITDTQYF. In DNA, the CDR3 is TGTGCCAGCAGCCCCCTAACCCCGGGGGAGATCACAGATACGCAGTATTTT.